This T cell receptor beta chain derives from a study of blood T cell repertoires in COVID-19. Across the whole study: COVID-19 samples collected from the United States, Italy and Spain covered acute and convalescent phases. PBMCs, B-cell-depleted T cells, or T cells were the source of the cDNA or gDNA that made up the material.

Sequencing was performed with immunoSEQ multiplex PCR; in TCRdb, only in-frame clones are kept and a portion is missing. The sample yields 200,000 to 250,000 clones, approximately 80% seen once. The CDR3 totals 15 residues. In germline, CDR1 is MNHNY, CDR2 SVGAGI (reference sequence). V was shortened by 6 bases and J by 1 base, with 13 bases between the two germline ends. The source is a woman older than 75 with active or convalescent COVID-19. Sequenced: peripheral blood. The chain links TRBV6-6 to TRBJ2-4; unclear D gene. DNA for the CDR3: TGTGCCAGCAGCGAACCTGAGAAGGCCAAAAACATTCAGTACTTC. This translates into CASSEPEKAKNIQYF.